These T cell receptor beta chains were read from a single sample in a study of blood T cell repertoires in COVID-19. Clones were sequenced by immunoSEQ multiplex PCR, and TCRdb holds only the in-frame ones, with some missing. The sample records approximately 97,000 clones, roughly 84% being singletons. Material for sequencing was peripheral blood. The receptors stem from a human donor in a cohort sampled during active COVID-19. Each CDR3 is given with its conserved first and last residue. Each record gives: J gene, D gene, V gene, clone size, CDR3 protein, CDR3 DNA. A D gene is named only where the DNA matches it firmly. A row's size may be missing; if present it is once, few, many or a size class.

TRBJ1-5 NA TRBV6-1 once CASSEFWSYGNQPQHF TGTGCCAGCAGTGAATTTTGGTCCTACGGGAATCAGCCCCAGCATTTT
TRBJ2-6 NA TRBV27 NA CASSLRGKANVLTF TGTGCCAGCAGTTTAAGGGGCAAGGCCAACGTCCTGACTTTC
TRBJ2-7 NA TRBV7-9 NA CASSFVGHLLGEQYF TGTGCCAGCAGCTTCGTGGGACATCTTTTGGGCGAGCAGTACTTC
TRBJ1-2 NA TRBV9 NA CASSVPRGNYGYTF TGTGCCAGCAGCGTACCCCGAGGGAACTATGGCTACACCTTC
TRBJ1-5 NA TRBV3-1/TRBV3-2 NA CASSSIGGGQPQHF TGTGCCAGCAGCTCCATCGGGGGGGGTCAGCCCCAGCATTTT
TRBJ1-2 TRBD1 TRBV5-1 NA CASSLGQAEGYTF TGCGCCAGCAGCCTGGGACAGGCGGAAGGCTACACCTTC
TRBJ2-6 NA TRBV6-6 NA CASSYSSSPGANVLTF TGTGCCAGCAGTTACTCCTCCTCTCCTGGGGCCAACGTCCTGACTTTC
TRBJ2-3 TRBD1 TRBV24-1 NA CATSDPGTGTQYF TGTGCCACCAGTGATCCGGGGACAGGTACCCAGTATTTT
TRBJ1-2 NA TRBV28 NA CASRSHNFYGYTF TGTGCCAGCAGGTCACACAATTTCTATGGCTACACCTTC
TRBJ1-5 NA TRBV4-3 NA CASSQAFGSPEPQHF TGCGCCAGCAGCCAAGCTTTCGGGAGCCCTGAGCCCCAGCATTTT
TRBJ2-3 TRBD2 TRBV5-6 NA CASSLSLLAGGTDTQYF TGTGCCAGCAGCTTGTCACTACTAGCGGGGGGCACAGATACGCAGTATTTT
TRBJ2-1 NA TRBV5-6 NA CASSKLLIDNEQFF TGTGCCAGCAGCAAACTTCTAATTGACAATGAGCAGTTCTTC
TRBJ2-2 TRBD2 TRBV6-6 NA CASRTSGGGTGELFF TGTGCCAGCCGGACTAGCGGGGGTGGCACCGGGGAGCTGTTTTTT
TRBJ1-1 TRBD1 TRBV3-1/TRBV3-2 NA CAVGTAASLNTEAFF TGTGCCGTAGGGACAGCAGCCTCCTTGAACACTGAAGCTTTCTTT
TRBJ1-1 NA TRBV5-1 NA CASSLSRGLGEAFF TGCGCCAGCAGCTTGAGCAGGGGCCTCGGTGAAGCTTTCTTT
TRBJ1-2 NA TRBV7-3 NA CASSTRGGDYGYTF TGTGCCAGCAGCACCCGAGGGGGGGACTATGGCTACACCTTC
TRBJ2-2 NA TRBV20-1 NA CSARGQSLLGELFF TGCAGTGCTCGTGGACAGTCCCTCCTCGGGGAGCTGTTTTTT
TRBJ2-5 NA TRBV27 NA CASSYVGTDGGAQETQYF TGTGCCAGCAGTTACGTTGGGACAGACGGGGGGGCTCAGGAGACCCAGTACTTC
TRBJ2-1 NA TRBV11-2 once CASSDGTGDNEQFF TGTGCCAGCAGCGATGGGACTGGAGACAATGAGCAGTTCTTC
TRBJ1-2 NA TRBV19 NA CASSIGGQANYGYTF TGTGCCAGTAGTATAGGGGGACAAGCTAACTATGGCTACACCTTC
TRBJ2-1 NA TRBV19 NA CATRPLSSYNEQFF TGTGCCACTCGCCCCCTGAGCTCCTACAATGAGCAGTTCTTC
TRBJ2-5 TRBD2 TRBV30 once CAARSSGEETQYF TGTGCCGCAAGGTCTAGCGGGGAAGAGACCCAGTACTTC
TRBJ2-5 NA TRBV6-4 NA CASGGGPGETQYF TGTGCCAGCGGGGGGGGCCCAGGAGAGACCCAGTACTTC
TRBJ2-7 TRBD2 TRBV7-3 NA CASSSSGGAYEQYF TGTGCCAGCAGCTCGAGCGGGGGGGCCTACGAGCAGTACTTC
TRBJ2-7 TRBD1 TRBV11-3 NA CASSLRTGGAKSYEQYF TGTGCCAGCAGCTTAAGGACAGGGGGCGCGAAGTCCTACGAGCAGTACTTC
TRBJ2-5 NA TRBV6-2/TRBV6-3 once CASSYSLDQETQYF TGTGCCAGCAGTTACTCGCTAGATCAAGAGACCCAGTACTTC
TRBJ2-1 TRBD2 TRBV2 NA CASSGTSKQFF TGTGCCAGCAGTGGGACTAGCAAGCAGTTCTTC
TRBJ1-6 TRBD1 TRBV5-1 NA CASSQWDRLSPLHF TGCGCCAGCAGCCAGTGGGACAGGCTTTCACCCCTCCACTTT
TRBJ2-1 TRBD1 TRBV11-1 NA CASSLPRTGNNEQFF TGTGCCAGCAGCTTACCTAGGACAGGGAACAATGAGCAGTTCTTC
TRBJ1-1 TRBD1 TRBV6-5 NA CASSRQGGNTEAFF TGTGCCAGCAGTCGACAGGGGGGGAACACTGAAGCTTTCTTT
TRBJ2-3 NA TRBV11-2 NA CASSPWPRGPDTQYF TGTGCCAGCAGCCCTTGGCCCAGAGGCCCAGATACGCAGTATTTT
TRBJ1-2 NA TRBV7-2 once CASSLAWGPPSGYTF TGTGCCAGCAGCTTAGCTTGGGGGCCGCCTTCTGGCTACACCTTC
TRBJ1-2 NA TRBV3-1/TRBV3-2 once CASSPLAGIHGYTF TGTGCCAGCAGCCCTCTAGCGGGGATTCATGGCTACACCTTC
TRBJ1-2 NA TRBV4-3 NA CASSQTANYGYTF TGCGCCAGCAGCCAAACAGCTAACTATGGCTACACCTTC
TRBJ1-2 NA TRBV18 NA CASSPESGVGYGYTF TGTGCCAGCTCACCGGAATCAGGGGTTGGCTATGGCTACACCTTC
TRBJ1-1 TRBD1 TRBV28 NA CASRRASGQILNTEAFF TGTGCCAGCAGGAGAGCCTCGGGACAGATACTCAACACTGAAGCTTTCTTT
TRBJ1-6 TRBD1 TRBV29-1 NA CSADREDYNSPLHF TGCAGCGCAGACAGGGAGGACTATAATTCACCCCTCCACTTT
TRBJ1-4 NA TRBV10-3 few CAIRQGATNEKLFF TGTGCCATCAGACAGGGTGCAACTAATGAAAAACTGTTTTTT
TRBJ2-1 NA TRBV11-1 once CASRVYNEQFF TGTGCCAGCCGAGTCTACAATGAGCAGTTCTTC
TRBJ1-6 NA TRBV5-5 NA CASSLRGSSYNSPLHF TGTGCCAGCAGCCTCAGGGGAAGCTCCTATAATTCACCCCTCCACTTT
TRBJ2-4 NA TRBV28 NA CASSLLSRENIQYF TGTGCCAGCAGTTTATTGTCCAGGGAAAACATTCAGTACTTC
TRBJ1-2 NA TRBV9 NA CASSVDWTGYGYTF TGTGCCAGCAGCGTAGATTGGACGGGGTATGGCTACACCTTC
TRBJ2-3 TRBD2 TRBV4-2 NA CASRADGTSRADTQYF TGTGCCAGCAGAGCTGACGGGACTAGCAGGGCAGATACGCAGTATTTT
TRBJ1-1 NA TRBV5-1 NA CASSLQGMNTEAFF TGCGCCAGCAGCTTGCAGGGAATGAACACTGAAGCTTTCTTT
TRBJ2-3 NA TRBV12-3/TRBV12-4 NA CASSFTTDTQYF TGTGCCAGCAGTTTCACAACAGATACGCAGTATTTT
TRBJ2-4 NA TRBV3-1/TRBV3-2 NA CASSQELADNIQYF TGTGCCAGCAGCCAAGAACTAGCAGACAACATTCAGTACTTC
TRBJ2-3 NA TRBV27 NA CASSLNRDVGGDTQYF TGTGCCAGCAGTTTGAACAGGGACGTCGGTGGAGATACGCAGTATTTT
TRBJ1-1 TRBD1 TRBV19 NA CASSFRDRNTEAFF TGTGCCAGTAGTTTCCGGGACAGGAACACTGAAGCTTTCTTT
TRBJ1-2 TRBD1 TRBV19 NA CASTEGDRGFHYGYTF TGTGCCAGTACTGAGGGGGACAGGGGGTTTCACTATGGCTACACCTTC
TRBJ2-7 NA TRBV7-2 once CASSSAYEQYF TGTGCCAGCAGTTCAGCCTACGAGCAGTACTTC
TRBJ2-5 NA TRBV3-1/TRBV3-2 NA CASSQAPGGSRETQYF TGTGCCAGCAGCCAAGCGCCCGGGGGAAGCCGGGAGACCCAGTACTTC
TRBJ2-1 NA TRBV2 NA CASTEEGTAGGEQFF TGTGCCAGCACCGAAGAAGGCACCGCCGGGGGTGAGCAGTTCTTC
TRBJ1-2 NA TRBV18 NA CASSPNRGGREGYTF TGTGCCAGCTCACCAAACCGAGGGGGTAGAGAGGGCTACACCTTC
TRBJ1-3 NA TRBV2 few CASRGQSSSGNTIYF TGTGCCTCCAGAGGACAGTCCAGCTCTGGAAACACCATATATTTT